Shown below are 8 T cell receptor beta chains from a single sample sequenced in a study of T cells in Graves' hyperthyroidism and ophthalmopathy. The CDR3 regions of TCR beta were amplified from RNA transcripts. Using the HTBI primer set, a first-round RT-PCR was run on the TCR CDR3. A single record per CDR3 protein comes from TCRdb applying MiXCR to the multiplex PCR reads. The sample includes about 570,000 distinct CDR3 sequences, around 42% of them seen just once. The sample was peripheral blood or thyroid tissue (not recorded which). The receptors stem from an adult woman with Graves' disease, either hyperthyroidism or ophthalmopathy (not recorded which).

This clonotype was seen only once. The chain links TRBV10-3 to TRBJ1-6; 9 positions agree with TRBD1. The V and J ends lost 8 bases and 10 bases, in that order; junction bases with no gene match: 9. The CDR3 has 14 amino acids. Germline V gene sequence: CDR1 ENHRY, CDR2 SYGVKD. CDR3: CAISRTGARSPLHF. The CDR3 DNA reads TGTGCCATCTCACGGACAGGGGCTCGATCACCCCTCCACTTT.

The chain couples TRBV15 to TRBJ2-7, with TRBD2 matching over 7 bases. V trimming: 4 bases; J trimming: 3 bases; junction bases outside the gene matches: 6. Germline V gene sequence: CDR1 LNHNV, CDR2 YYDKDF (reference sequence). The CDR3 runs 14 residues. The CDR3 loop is CATSKPGGYYEQYF. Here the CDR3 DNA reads TGTGCCACCAGCAAGCCGGGAGGATACTACGAGCAGTACTTC.

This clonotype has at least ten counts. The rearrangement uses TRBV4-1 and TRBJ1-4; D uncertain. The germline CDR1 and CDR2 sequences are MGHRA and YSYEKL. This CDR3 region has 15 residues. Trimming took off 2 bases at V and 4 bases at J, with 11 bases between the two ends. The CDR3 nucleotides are TGCGCCAGCAGCCAATTCCCGACGGGTAATGAAAAACTGTTTTTT. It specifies CASSQFPTGNEKLFF.

The CDR3 DNA follows: TGTGCCAGCAGCCAAGGGCAGGGTTGGAATGAGCAGTTCTTC. Translated, it gives CASSQGQGWNEQFF. The rearrangement joins TRBV5-8 to TRBJ2-1; possibly TRBD1 for D (5 bases). Germline V CDR1 and CDR2: SGHTS, YDEGEE. V lost 4 bases and J 7 bases, leaving 15 bases between the germline ends. The CDR3 runs 14 residues.

The CDR3 DNA reads as TGTGCCAGCAGCTCGTACGGCGGGGGGGCCGTAGGAGAGCAGTACTTC. This encodes CASSSYGGGAVGEQYF. The gene calls are TRBV7-6 and TRBJ2-7; 9 bases are shared with TRBD2. With V trimmed by 4 bases and J by 7 bases, 14 bases remained unmatched. Germline CDR1 reads SGHVS; CDR2 reads FNYEAQ. CDR3 length: 16 amino acids.

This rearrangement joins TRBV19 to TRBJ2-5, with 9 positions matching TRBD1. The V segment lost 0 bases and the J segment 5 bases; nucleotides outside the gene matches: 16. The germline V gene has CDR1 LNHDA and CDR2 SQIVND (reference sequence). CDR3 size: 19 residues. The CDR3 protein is CASSIDSPGQGVGSETQYF. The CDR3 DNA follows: TGTGCCAGTAGTATAGATTCTCCGGGACAGGGAGTAGGTTCGGAGACCCAGTACTTC.

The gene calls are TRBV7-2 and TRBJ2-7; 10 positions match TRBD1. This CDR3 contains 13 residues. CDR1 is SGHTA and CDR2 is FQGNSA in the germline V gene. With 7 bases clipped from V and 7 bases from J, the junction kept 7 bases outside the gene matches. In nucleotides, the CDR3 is TGTGCCAGCACCCGACAGGGGGCCGGGGAGCAGTACTTC. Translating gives CASTRQGAGEQYF.

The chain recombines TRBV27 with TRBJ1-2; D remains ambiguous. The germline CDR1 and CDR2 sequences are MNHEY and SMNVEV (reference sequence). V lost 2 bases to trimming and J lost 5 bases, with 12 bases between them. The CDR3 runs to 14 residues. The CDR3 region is CASSLTQTTYGYTF. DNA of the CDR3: TGTGCCAGCAGTTTAACACAGACAACTTATGGCTACACCTTC.